This TCR beta chain comes out of a study of blood T cell repertoires in COVID-19. Sequencing used immunoSEQ multiplex PCR; TCRdb keeps in-frame clones, though not all of them. The table records some 300,000 clones, roughly 89% of them present only once. Membership in each cohort depended on participant-reported clinical history. This CDR3 contains 14 residues. In germline, CDR1 is MNHEY, CDR2 SMNVEV (reference sequence). V shed 2 bases and J shed 6 bases, with 14 bases lying between them. The clonotype comes from a woman in her twenties or thirties who had recovered from COVID-19. What was sequenced was PBMCs or T cells enriched from blood (not recorded which). The gene calls are TRBV27 and TRBJ2-7, with D tentatively TRBD1 (5 bases). The CDR3 DNA reads as TGTGCCAGCAGTTTACAACAGGCTCAGGGCGAGCAGTACTTC. The encoded protein is CASSLQQAQGEQYF.